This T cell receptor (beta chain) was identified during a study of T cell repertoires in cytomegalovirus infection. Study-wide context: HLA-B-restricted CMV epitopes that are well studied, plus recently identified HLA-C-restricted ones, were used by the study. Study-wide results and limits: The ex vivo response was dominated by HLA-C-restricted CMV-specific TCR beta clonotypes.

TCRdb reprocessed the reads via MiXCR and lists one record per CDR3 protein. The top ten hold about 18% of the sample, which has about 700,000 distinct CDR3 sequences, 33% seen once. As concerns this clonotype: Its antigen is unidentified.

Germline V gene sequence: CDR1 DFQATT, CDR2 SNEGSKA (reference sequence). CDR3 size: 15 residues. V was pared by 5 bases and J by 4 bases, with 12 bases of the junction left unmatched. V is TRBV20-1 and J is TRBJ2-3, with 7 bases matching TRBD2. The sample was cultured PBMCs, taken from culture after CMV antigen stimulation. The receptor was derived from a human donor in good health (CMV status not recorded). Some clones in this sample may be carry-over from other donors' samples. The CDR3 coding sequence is TGCAGTGCTCCCCCCGGGAGGCGCTTGGCAGATACGCAGTATTTT. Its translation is CSAPPGRRLADTQYF.